These T cell receptor beta chains were read from a single sample in a study of blood T cell repertoires in COVID-19. TCRdb's table, derived via immunoSEQ multiplex PCR, lists solely in-frame clones and lacks some. The sample lists approximately 500,000 clones; roughly 89% were seen once. Sequenced input: peripheral blood. These TCRs come from a man younger than 35 with COVID-19, enrolled during active disease. Both conserved end residues are trimmed from each CDR3. Each record gives: CDR3 protein, V gene, J gene, clone size. Rows give clone size only sometimes, using once, few, many, or a class for an expanded clone.

ATSDSGTAYNEQF	TRBV24-1	TRBJ2-1	.
ASRKRGGSYNEQF	TRBV6-6	TRBJ2-1	few
ASSVASVSTDTQY	TRBV9	TRBJ2-3	few
ASSSTGTPDSNQPQH	TRBV7-9	TRBJ1-5	few
ASSPRINYGYT	TRBV11-2	TRBJ1-2	.
ATEDSTDTQY	TRBV18	TRBJ2-3	once
ASSAGETQY	TRBV28	TRBJ2-5	.
SVARDSYRETQY	TRBV29-1	TRBJ2-5	.
ASSLGETGGHSSPLH	TRBV7-9	TRBJ1-6	few
ASNGIRTEAF	TRBV5-4	TRBJ1-1	.
ASSLLMLAGGPGELF	TRBV5-4	TRBJ2-2	.
ASSLRPGGYT	TRBV12-3/TRBV12-4	TRBJ1-2	.
ASRLGLTSGPYNEQF	TRBV12-2	TRBJ2-1	.
ASSLDGGNQPQH	TRBV5-1	TRBJ1-5	.
ASSEDFNYGYT	TRBV6-1	TRBJ1-2	.
ASSPGAGRNNEQF	TRBV7-9	TRBJ2-1	.
ASSQIGLAGDTPSYNEQF	TRBV4-1	TRBJ2-1	.
ASSLFSGQGTNTEAF	TRBV5-1	TRBJ1-1	.
ASSEFRAEAF	TRBV10-2	TRBJ1-1	.
ASSPMGQGINTEAF	TRBV7-9	TRBJ1-1	.
ASRPPLLAPSTGELF	TRBV2	TRBJ2-2	many
ASSLAGGRIPGELF	TRBV7-2	TRBJ2-2	.
ASSHYQQGAGELF	TRBV4-2	TRBJ2-2	.
ASSEDGVAKNIQY	TRBV2	TRBJ2-4	.
SVVKGVTEAF	TRBV29-1	TRBJ1-1	.
ASNRDRRNSPLH	TRBV6-5	TRBJ1-6	.
ASSLDVTYEQY	TRBV5-1	TRBJ2-7	.
ATREYSGYEQY	TRBV15	TRBJ2-7	.
ASSLEAGSIYEQY	TRBV7-8	TRBJ2-7	.
ASTPQSGARRYGYT	TRBV14	TRBJ1-2	.
ATSTRSRGDQPQH	TRBV15	TRBJ1-5	.
ASSLEGETDTQY	TRBV5-4	TRBJ2-3	.